This passage covers 23 T cell receptor beta chains from one sample sequenced in a study of spatial heterogeneity in lung cancer. TCRdb fed the 5' RACE reads into MiXCR, producing one record per CDR3 protein. The sample has about 70,000 distinct CDR3 sequences, approximately 9% seen once. Time point: blood at routine non-recurrence follow-up after resection. The sample here was PBMCs, taken at follow-up. These receptors came from a female donor with early-stage non-small cell lung cancer.

This clonotype came up many times. The chain couples TRBV7-9 to TRBJ2-2; TRBD1 matches 8 bases. CDR1 is SEHNR, CDR2 FQNEAQ, per germline (reference sequence). Unmatched junction bases numbered 7, after V lost 2 bases and J lost 8 bases. This CDR3 is built from 15 residues. CDR3 sequence reads: CASSLRTGKAGELFF. In DNA form, the CDR3 reads TGTGCCAGCAGCTTAAGGACAGGGAAGGCGGGGGAGCTGTTTTTT.

The J gene is TRBJ2-7, the V gene TRBV5-6, with 9 bases aligning to TRBD2. V lost 0 bases to trimming and J lost 2 bases; unmatched junction nucleotides: 6. The CDR3 extends over 16 amino acids. Per the germline V gene, CDR1 is SGHDT and CDR2 is YYEEEE. For the CDR3, the DNA is TGTGCCAGCAGCTTGGTGGGGGCTAGCGGGACCTACGAGCAGTACTTC. It specifies CASSLVGASGTYEQYF.

This clonotype has only a few counts. The rearrangement joins TRBV5-1 to TRBJ1-2; 7 bases agree with TRBD1. V lost 0 bases and J lost 6; bases outside the gene matches: 2. Looked up from germline, CDR1 is SGHRS and CDR2 is YFSETQ. The CDR3 covers 13 residues. The CDR3 DNA sequence: TGCGCCAGCAGCTTGGAGGGGGCAGATGGCTACACCTTC. It translates to CASSLEGADGYTF.

This clonotype was counted only a few times. This may arise from a read error, as a much more abundant clone is one base away. The chain joins TRBV6-5 to TRBJ2-7, with 15 bases identical to TRBD2. The trim removed 2 bases at V and 1 base at J, leaving 3 bases unmatched. Per germline, CDR1 MNHEY and CDR2 SVGAGI. This CDR3 contains 17 residues. The CDR3 loop reads CASSYPGLAGGSYEQYF. As DNA, the CDR3 is TGTGCCAGCAGTTACCCGGGACTAGCGGGAGGTTCCTACGAGCAGTACTTC.

This clonotype was observed a few times. The rearrangement links TRBV5-1 to TRBJ1-3; D not certain. V gave up 5 bases and J gave up 0 bases, with 9 bases separating them. The germline V gene has CDR1 SGHRS and CDR2 YFSETQ. The CDR3 totals 14 residues. CDR3 residues: CASRPVGSGNTIYF. The CDR3 DNA sequence: TGCGCCAGCAGACCCGTAGGCTCTGGAAACACCATATATTTT. Full variable domain (missing parts from reference TRBV5-1 and TRBJ1-3): KAGVTQTPRYLIKTRGQQVTLSCSPISGHRSVSWYQQTPGQGLQFLFEYFSETQRNKGNFPGRFSGRQFSNSRSEMNVSTLELGDSALYLCASRPVGSGNTIYFGEGSWLTVV.

V and J are TRBV12-3 or TRBV12-4 and TRBJ1-4, with D possibly matching TRBD1 (5 bases). The length of the CDR3 is 14 residues. V was clipped by 3 bases and J by 8 bases, with 13 bases between them. CDR3 loop: CASSFLRRGEKLFF. The CDR3, as DNA: TGTGCCAGCAGTTTTCTGCGGAGGGGAGAAAAACTGTTTTTT.

This rearrangement joins TRBV9 to TRBJ1-1; no firm D call. This CDR3 contains 13 residues. Trimming shortened V by 2 bases and J by 3 bases, and 8 bases separated the two germline ends. Germline V gene sequence: CDR1 SGDLS, CDR2 YYNGEE. CDR3 in DNA: TGTGCCAGCAGCGTTATGGATGACACTGAAGCTTTCTTT. It encodes CASSVMDDTEAFF.

There are many counts of this clonotype. CDR3 sequence reads: CASSPGQGEGETQYF. In nucleotides, the CDR3 is TGTGCCAGCAGTCCCGGACAGGGGGAGGGAGAGACCCAGTACTTC. This rearrangement joins TRBV28 to TRBJ2-5; TRBD1 matches 10 bases. Germline-derived CDR1 and CDR2 are MDHEN and SYDVKM. The junction had 7 bases not matched to a gene; V was cut back by 5 bases and J by 4 bases. This CDR3 has 15 residues.

In this sample, this clonotype turned up many times. This chain connects TRBV5-1 to TRBJ2-5, with 14 bases fitting TRBD2. Germline CDR1 and CDR2: SGHRS and YFSETQ. V was clipped by 4 bases and J by 5 bases; unmatched bases: 4. The CDR3 covers 15 residues. The CDR3 bases are TGCGCCAGCAGCCCAGGGACTAGCGGGAGTGAGACCCAGTACTTC. Residues: CASSPGTSGSETQYF. Using reference TRBV5-1 and TRBJ2-5 for the parts outside the CDR3, the full variable domain is KAGVTQTPRYLIKTRGQQVTLSCSPISGHRSVSWYQQTPGQGLQFLFEYFSETQRNKGNFPGRFSGRQFSNSRSEMNVSTLELGDSALYLCASSPGTSGSETQYFGPGTRLLVL.

Concerning this clonotype: A much larger clonotype is one base distant, so this may be a read error. Since no conserved phenylalanine or tryptophan closes the CDR3, a read error is the likely cause. The rearrangement uses TRBV18 and TRBJ2-3; 14 nucleotides agree with TRBD2. After removal of 6 bases from V and 3 bases from J, the junction contained 2 bases not matched to a gene. Germline V gives CDR1 KGHSH, CDR2 LQKENI. The CDR3 has 15 amino acids. CDR3 sequence (DNA): TGTGCCAGCTCCGGACTAGCGGGAGGAACAGATACGCAGTATCTT. Encoded protein: CASSGLAGGTDTQYL.

The sample holds many counts of this clonotype. The chain carries TRBV20-1 and TRBJ1-6, with TRBD1 as a possible D gene (5 bases). Looked up from germline, CDR1 is DFQATT and CDR2 is SNEGSKA (reference sequence). This CDR3 has 16 residues. V lost 0 bases, J lost 7 bases, and 16 bases lay in between. In DNA form, the CDR3 reads TGCAGTGCTAGAGATAAGGGGAGAGTTCGGAATTCACCCCTCCACTTT. It codes for CSARDKGRVRNSPLHF.

This clonotype has a count of ten or more. The chain combines TRBV7-6 with TRBJ2-6; D is possibly TRBD1 (5 bases). Germline CDR1 and CDR2: SGHVS and FNYEAQ. V lost 5 bases to trimming and J lost 0 bases, with 11 bases between them. This CDR3 has 16 amino acids. CDR3 sequence reads: CASSPTVSSGANVLTF. The CDR3, as DNA: TGTGCCAGCAGCCCGACAGTGAGCTCTGGGGCCAACGTCCTGACTTTC.

This CDR3 reads CASSLGTEADGYTF. The DNA for the CDR3 is TGTGCCAGCAGTTTAGGGACCGAAGCGGATGGCTACACCTTC. The chain has TRBV12-3 or TRBV12-4 and TRBJ1-2; no definite D call. The CDR3 sequence is 14 residues long. V was shortened by 1 base and J by 6 bases, with 12 bases between the two germline ends.

The table lists this clonotype with many counts. This rearrangement joins TRBV7-8 to TRBJ1-1; no reliable D call. Germline V CDR1 and CDR2: SGHVS, FQNEAQ. The V gene lost 2 bases and the J gene lost 0 bases, with 7 bases spanning the gap. The CDR3 spans 14 residues. The CDR3 sequence: CASSLTHLNTEAFF. The CDR3 DNA is TGTGCCAGCAGCTTAACACACCTGAACACTGAAGCTTTCTTT. Combining the CDR3 with reference TRBV7-8 and TRBJ1-1 gives the whole variable domain GAGVSQSPRYKVAKRGQDVALRCDPISGHVSLFWYQQALGQGPEFLTYFQNEAQLDKSGLPSDRFFAERPEGSVSTLKIQRTQQEDSAVYLCASSLTHLNTEAFFGQGTRLTVV.

This sequence joins TRBV20-1 and TRBJ1-5, with D possibly matching TRBD1 (6 bases). Trimming left V 4 bases short and J 5 bases short, with 15 bases between. Germline V gene sequence: CDR1 DFQATT, CDR2 SNEGSKA (reference sequence). The CDR3 spans 14 residues. The CDR3 DNA reads as TGCAGTGCTATTCTACAGGGATTCGATCAGCCCCAGCATTTT. This translates into CSAILQGFDQPQHF.

This rearrangement joins TRBV15 to TRBJ2-2; 8 bases fit TRBD2. Unmatched junction bases numbered 0, after V lost 0 bases and J lost 0 bases. The CDR3 covers 16 residues. CDR1 is LNHNV and CDR2 is YYDKDF in the germline V gene (reference sequence). The DNA of the CDR3 is TGTGCCACCAGCAGAGAACTAGCGGCGAACACCGGGGAGCTGTTTTTT. It specifies CATSRELAANTGELFF.

This clonotype has a single count. V gene TRBV28 combines with J gene TRBJ1-2; D call uncertain. The V end was cut by 7 bases, the J end by 1 base, with 13 bases between. Germline CDR1 MDHEN, CDR2 SYDVKM. The length of the CDR3 is 14 residues. The CDR3 region has the DNA TGTGCCAGCACCTTTAACACGGATAACTATGGCTACACCTTC. It is translated as CASTFNTDNYGYTF.

This clonotype appeared many times. The chain carries TRBV11-2 and TRBJ2-5; no clear D. The CDR3 length is 13 residues. The V gene's germline CDR1 is SGHAT and CDR2 FQNNGV. The V gene lost 3 bases and the J gene lost 3 bases, with 8 bases spanning the gap. CDR3 sequence reads: CASSFSAKETQYF. The CDR3 nucleotides are TGTGCCAGCAGCTTTTCGGCAAAAGAGACCCAGTACTTC.

V usage is TRBV5-1 and J usage is TRBJ1-1; D is undetermined. This CDR3 is 14 amino acids long. Trimming removed 0 bases at V and 4 bases at J, with 10 bases between. Germline CDR1 reads SGHRS; CDR2 reads YFSETQ. In DNA, the CDR3 is TGCGCCAGCAGCTTGGAAGTCAGTGTCACTGAAGCTTTCTTT. Encoded protein: CASSLEVSVTEAFF.

This clonotype was observed many times. The chain has TRBV20-1 and TRBJ2-3; D is perhaps TRBD2 (6 bases). CDR3 length: 14 residues. Germline assignment: CDR1 DFQATT and CDR2 SNEGSKA (reference sequence). Between the trimmed V and J ends, which lost 6 bases and 6 bases, there was a span of 19 bases. As DNA, the CDR3 is TGCAGTGCCCCAAATCCACAAGGAGGGGATACGCAGTATTTT. The encoded protein is CSAPNPQGGDTQYF.

This clonotype was picked up many times. The gene calls are TRBV7-3 and TRBJ2-5, with TRBD2 as a possible D gene (5 bases). V lost 3 bases, J lost 7 bases, and 9 bases lay in between. CDR3 length: 12 amino acids. Germline CDR1 is SGHTA and CDR2 is FQGTGA. CDR3 protein: CASSFPGGTQYF. CDR3 nucleotides: TGTGCCAGCAGCTTCCCCGGAGGGACCCAGTACTTC.

This clonotype was seen ten or more times. V gene TRBV4-1 combines with J gene TRBJ1-1; weak D call: TRBD1 (6 bases). This CDR3 has 13 amino acids. Germline CDR1 reads MGHRA; CDR2 reads YSYEKL. V gave up 2 bases and J gave up 3 bases, with 7 bases separating them. CDR3 coding DNA: TGCGCCAGCAGCCAAACAGGGTACACTGAAGCTTTCTTT. This gives the protein CASSQTGYTEAFF.

Ten or more counts support this clonotype. The V gene is TRBV30, the J gene TRBJ2-1; no clear D gene. The germline V and J ends were trimmed by 3 bases and 8 bases, with 11 bases remaining between them. This CDR3 has 12 residues. Germline CDR1 is GTSNPN and CDR2 is SVGIG (reference sequence). As DNA, the CDR3 is TGTGCCTGGAGCCGGACCGTGGATGAGCAGTTCTTC. This sequence encodes CAWSRTVDEQFF.